This T cell receptor (beta chain) was found in a study of T cell responses to AZD1222 COVID-19 vaccine. This clone was picked up a small number of times. What it recognizes is unknown. CDR3 length: 14 residues. Germline CDR1 SQVTM, CDR2 ANQGSEA. The junction had 7 bases not matched to a gene; V was cut back by 8 bases and J by 2 bases. Whole-study findings and limits: Recipients of AZD1222 seropositive at baseline numbered only 6 or 7. The study reported that nearly half of spike-specific TCRs target unmutated variant regions. Clonal diversity may have been underestimated, and the donors were mostly white British, with more females than males. Regions 160-218 and 743-854 dominated among vaccine-associated CD4 TCRs spanning spike.

Assay used: immunoSEQ multiplex PCR; TCRdb lists only in-frame clones, some missing. The data contain approximately 110,000 clones, about 90% of them singletons. Sequenced material: peripheral blood, taken 28 days after the second AZD1222 dose. This chain links TRBV29-1 with TRBJ2-3, with TRBD2 identical over 10 bases. The receptor's source is an adult who received the AZD1222 COVID-19 vaccine. The CDR3 spells CSSVAGGFTDTQYF. CDR3 bases: TGCAGCTCGGTAGCGGGAGGCTTCACAGATACGCAGTATTTT.